Detailed here is one T cell receptor (beta chain). This record belongs to a study of blood T cell repertoires in COVID-19. Authors' analysis steps: By means of reference gene primer amplification, nucleated cell counts were estimated. TCRdb's copy holds only in-frame clones and misses some; the assay was immunoSEQ multiplex PCR. V, J and clone size are those of that table, while D and trimming were read from the DNA. Among approximately 200,000 clones listed, around 85% were seen once. The V end was cut by 8 bases, the J end by 1 base, with 8 bases between. This CDR3 is 12 amino acids long. Per germline, CDR1 MNHEY and CDR2 SVGAGI.

The V call is TRBV6-5, the J call TRBJ1-1, with D possibly TRBD1 on 5 matching bases. The receptor was derived from a man between 25 and 39 years old with acute or convalescent COVID-19. The sequencing input was peripheral blood. The CDR3 loop reads CASHTGNTEAFF. DNA for the CDR3: TGTGCCAGCCACACAGGGAACACTGAAGCTTTCTTT.